These T cell receptor beta chains were read from a single sample in a study of OX40 agonist ivuxolimab in advanced cancers. Libraries were prepared by immunoSEQ multiplex PCR; TCRdb keeps only in-frame clonotypes and omits some of them. The repertoire includes about 70,000 clones, 70% to 90% of them detected once, and 2.5% to 3.5% sits in the top ten. The sequenced sample was CD4+ or CD8+ T cells sorted from blood, obtained in a trial of the OX40 agonist ivuxolimab. These receptors all stem from an adult with an advanced solid tumor such as melanoma, head and neck, liver or kidney cancer. Both conserved end residues are part of each CDR3. The order of the fields is D gene, V gene, clone size, J gene, CDR3 protein, CDR3 DNA. The D gene is left open where the match is weak. Expanded clones are given a class, and other clones once, few, many or no size at all.

NA	TRBV27	few	TRBJ2-5	CASSLSPAQETQYF	TGTGCCAGCAGTTTATCGCCAGCACAAGAGACCCAGTACTTC
NA	TRBV2	NA	TRBJ1-5	CASVRESSNQPQHF	TGTGCCAGCGTCCGGGAATCTAGCAATCAGCCCCAGCATTTT
NA	TRBV21-1	NA	TRBJ2-3	CATRTSGLPPGVTDTQYF	TGTGCCACCAGGACTAGCGGACTACCCCCGGGTGTCACAGATACGCAGTATTTT
TRBD2	TRBV5-4	NA	TRBJ2-6	CASSLSIGAGGPGANVLTF	TGTGCCAGCAGCTTGAGTATTGGAGCGGGGGGGCCCGGGGCCAACGTCCTGACTTTC
NA	TRBV5-1	NA	TRBJ2-6	CASSPRTGANVLTF	TGCGCCAGCAGCCCCAGGACAGGGGCCAACGTCCTGACTTTC
TRBD2	TRBV5-4	NA	TRBJ2-3	CASSWGGTDTQYF	TGTGCCAGCAGCTGGGGGGGGACAGATACGCAGTATTTT
NA	TRBV28	NA	TRBJ2-2	CASKKGTTTGELFF	TGTGCCAGCAAAAAGGGGACCACCACCGGGGAGCTGTTTTTT
TRBD1	TRBV10-2	NA	TRBJ2-3	CASSDSGTGTDTQYF	TGCGCCAGCAGTGACTCCGGGACAGGCACAGATACGCAGTATTTT
NA	TRBV6-1	NA	TRBJ2-5	CASNTEHARGETQYF	TGTGCCAGCAACACCGAACACGCCAGGGGAGAGACCCAGTACTTC
NA	TRBV18	NA	TRBJ1-6	CASSPRQGFDNSPLHF	TGTGCCAGCTCGCCACGTCAGGGATTCGATAATTCACCCCTCCACTTT
NA	TRBV6-5	NA	TRBJ1-1	CASHRKGVGTEAFF	TGTGCCAGCCATCGTAAAGGTGTTGGCACTGAAGCTTTCTTT
TRBD1	TRBV5-1	NA	TRBJ1-4	CASSPGTGDATNEKLFF	TGCGCCAGCAGCCCAGGGACAGGGGATGCAACTAATGAAAAACTGTTTTTT
TRBD2	TRBV4-2	NA	TRBJ2-7	CASSQDSASGSYEQYF	TGTGCCAGCAGCCAAGATTCGGCTAGCGGGAGCTACGAGCAGTACTTC
NA	TRBV5-6	NA	TRBJ1-1	CASSLGTANTEAFF	TGTGCCAGCAGCTTGGGGACAGCGAACACTGAAGCTTTCTTT
TRBD1	TRBV7-9	NA	TRBJ2-5	CASSFFGQGRETQYF	TGTGCCAGCAGCTTTTTCGGACAGGGACGAGAGACCCAGTACTTC
NA	TRBV29-1	once	TRBJ1-2	CSVDSYGYTF	TGCAGCGTTGACAGCTATGGCTACACCTTC
NA	TRBV6-5	NA	TRBJ1-5	CASSPQRDQPQHF	TGTGCCAGCAGTCCACAACGAGATCAGCCCCAGCATTTT
NA	TRBV5-1	NA	TRBJ1-1	CASSRTGMNTEAFF	TGCGCCAGCAGCAGAACAGGAATGAACACTGAAGCTTTCTTT
NA	TRBV6-1	NA	TRBJ1-5	CASSEALGDSNQPQHF	TGTGCCAGCAGTGAAGCGTTAGGAGATAGCAATCAGCCCCAGCATTTT
NA	TRBV15	NA	TRBJ1-2	CATSPAETLGYTF	TGTGCCACCAGCCCTGCAGAGACCCTGGGCTACACCTTC
NA	TRBV2	NA	TRBJ2-7	CASREAPISVSDEQYF	TGTGCCAGCAGGGAAGCTCCTATCAGTGTGTCCGACGAGCAGTACTTC
TRBD1	TRBV5-6	NA	TRBJ2-3	CASSLWGQSTDTQYF	TGTGCCAGCAGCTTGTGGGGACAGAGCACAGATACGCAGTATTTT
NA	TRBV7-3	NA	TRBJ2-2	CASSSGTAGTGELFF	TGTGCCAGCAGCTCCGGGACCGCCGGGACCGGGGAGCTGTTTTTT
NA	TRBV6-6	NA	TRBJ2-2	CASKAKRGNTGELFF	TGTGCCAGCAAAGCTAAAAGGGGAAACACCGGGGAGCTGTTTTTT
TRBD1	TRBV28	NA	TRBJ2-7	CASNPAGQGNYEQYF	TGTGCCAGCAACCCGGCGGGACAGGGAAATTACGAGCAGTACTTC
NA	TRBV15	NA	TRBJ1-1	CATSIGVLGTEAFF	TGTGCCACCAGCATAGGGGTCCTAGGCACTGAAGCTTTCTTT
NA	TRBV23-1	NA	TRBJ2-5	CASSHPNWDWMETQYF	TGCGCCAGCAGTCACCCGAACTGGGACTGGATGGAGACCCAGTACTTC
NA	TRBV5-6	NA	TRBJ2-5	CASVPAEGGLTGGETQYF	TGTGCCAGCGTCCCGGCGGAGGGGGGCCTTACTGGGGGAGAGACCCAGTACTTC